This T cell receptor beta chain stems from a study of blood T cell repertoires in COVID-19. Study-wide background: Acute-phase and convalescent COVID-19 samples originated in the United States, Italy and Spain. PBMCs, B-cell-depleted T cells, or T cells were the source of the cDNA or gDNA that made up the material.

In the authors' methods: For nucleated cells, counts were estimated from reference gene primer amplification. TCRdb's copy holds only in-frame clones and misses some; the assay was immunoSEQ multiplex PCR. That table supplies the V and J calls and clone size; D and trimming were determined from the DNA. The sample includes some 150,000 clones, around 80% of them seen just once. V lost 4 bases to trimming and J lost 3 bases, with 18 bases between them. The CDR3 sequence is 16 residues long. Germline CDR1 and CDR2: MNHEY and SVGAGI. The gene calls are TRBV6-5 and TRBJ1-2; possibly TRBD1 for D (5 bases). This receptor was taken from a man aged 55-75 years with active or convalescent COVID-19. The sequencing sample was made of peripheral blood. In nucleotides, the CDR3 is TGTGCCAGCAGTTCCTCCAGGGCTTGGGACTACTATGGCTACACCTTC. This encodes CASSSSRAWDYYGYTF.